This T cell receptor (beta chain) was profiled in a study of beta chain features in type 1 diabetes. Turning to the study itself: Patients shared similar age, gender and cell yields with healthy donors. Across all samples, fewer than 120,000,000 sorted cells were examined. Regarding the study as a whole: Cells with high TCR expression could be over-represented by cDNA sequencing.

Expressed TCRB transcripts got sequenced, as all isolated RNA was reverse transcribed. Samples of naive, central memory and regulatory T cells yielded a mean of approximately 3.9 million reads. Clones were read by immunoSEQ multiplex PCR, and TCRdb kept only the in-frame ones, dropping some. The sample has approximately 170,000 clones, approximately 9.9% seen once. V lost 0 bases, J lost 6 bases, and 1 base stayed unmatched. This CDR3 comprises 14 residues. CDR1 and CDR2 from the germline V gene are SGDLS and YYNGEE. This clone was recorded a few times. The antigen remains unidentified. The sample taken for sequencing was central memory CD4+ T cells from blood. The receptor was derived from a woman aged 18-29 years in good health. The chain is built from TRBV9 and TRBJ2-1, with 9 nucleotides matching TRBD1. The CDR3 coding sequence is TGTGCCAGCAGCGTAGGGACAGGGGCCAATGAGCAGTTCTTC. Amino acids: CASSVGTGANEQFF. Filled out from reference TRBV9 and TRBJ2-1, the complete variable domain reads DSGVTQTPKHLITATGQRVTLRCSPRSGDLSVYWYQQSLDQGLQFLIQYYNGEERAKGNILERFSAQQFPDLHSELNLSSLELGDSALYFCASSVGTGANEQFFGPGTRLTVL.